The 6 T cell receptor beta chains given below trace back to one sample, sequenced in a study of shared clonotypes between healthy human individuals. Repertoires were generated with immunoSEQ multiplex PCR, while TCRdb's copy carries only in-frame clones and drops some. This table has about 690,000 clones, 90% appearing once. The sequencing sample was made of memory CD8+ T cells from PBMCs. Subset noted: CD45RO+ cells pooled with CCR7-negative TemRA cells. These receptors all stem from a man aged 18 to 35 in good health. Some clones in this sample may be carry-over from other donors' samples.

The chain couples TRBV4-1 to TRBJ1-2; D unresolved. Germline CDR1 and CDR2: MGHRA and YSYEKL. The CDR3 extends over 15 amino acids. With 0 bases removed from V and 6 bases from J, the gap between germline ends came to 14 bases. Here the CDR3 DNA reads TGCGCCAGCAGCCAAGACCCTCCTTCCACGGATGGCTACACCTTC. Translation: CASSQDPPSTDGYTF.

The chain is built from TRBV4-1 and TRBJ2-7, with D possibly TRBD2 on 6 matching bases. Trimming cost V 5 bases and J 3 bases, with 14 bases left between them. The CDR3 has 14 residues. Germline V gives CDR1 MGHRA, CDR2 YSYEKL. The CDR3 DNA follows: TGCGCCAGCAGCTTAGCCGGGAGTCTCTACGAGCAGTACTTC. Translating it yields CASSLAGSLYEQYF.

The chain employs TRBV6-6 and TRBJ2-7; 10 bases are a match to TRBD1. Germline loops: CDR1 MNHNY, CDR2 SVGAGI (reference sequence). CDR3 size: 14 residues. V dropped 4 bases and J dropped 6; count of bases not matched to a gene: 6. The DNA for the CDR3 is TGTGCCAGCAGTTCACCGGGACAGGGGATCGAGCAGTACTTC. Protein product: CASSSPGQGIEQYF.

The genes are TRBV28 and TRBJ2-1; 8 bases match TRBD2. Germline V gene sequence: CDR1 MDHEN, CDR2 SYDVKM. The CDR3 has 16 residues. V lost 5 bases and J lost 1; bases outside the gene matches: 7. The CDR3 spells CASSMIAGPSYNEQFF. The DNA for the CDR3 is TGTGCCAGCAGTATGATAGCGGGACCTTCCTACAATGAGCAGTTCTTC.

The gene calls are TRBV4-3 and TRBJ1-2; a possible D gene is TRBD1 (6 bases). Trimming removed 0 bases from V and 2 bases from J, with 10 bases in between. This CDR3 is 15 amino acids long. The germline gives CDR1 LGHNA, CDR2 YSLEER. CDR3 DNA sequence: TGCGCCAGCAGCCAAGATCGGGGGCCGAACTATGGCTACACCTTC. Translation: CASSQDRGPNYGYTF.

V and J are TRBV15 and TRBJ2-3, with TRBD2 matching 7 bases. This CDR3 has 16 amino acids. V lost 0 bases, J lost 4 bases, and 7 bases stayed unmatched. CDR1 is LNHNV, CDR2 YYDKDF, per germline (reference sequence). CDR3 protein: CATSRDWTGGSDTQYF. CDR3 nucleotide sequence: TGTGCCACCAGCAGAGATTGGACGGGAGGCTCAGATACGCAGTATTTT.